The 3 T cell receptor beta chains below were found in one sample sequenced in a study of OX40 agonist ivuxolimab in advanced cancers. The assay was immunoSEQ multiplex PCR, and TCRdb's table has in-frame clones only and misses some. The profile shows over 10,000 clones, just under 90% of them singletons. Here the sequenced sample was CD4+ or CD8+ T cells sorted from blood, taken in a trial of the OX40 agonist ivuxolimab. All receptors come from an adult with an advanced solid tumor such as melanoma, head and neck, liver or kidney cancer.

The chain is built from TRBV5-8 and TRBJ2-3; 8 positions agree with TRBD2. This CDR3 has 15 amino acids. Germline CDR1 SGHTS, CDR2 YDEGEE. V lost 6 bases, J lost 0 bases, and 6 bases stayed unmatched. CDR3 coding DNA: TGTGCCAGCACCCTTCGGGGGGGGAGCACAGATACGCAGTATTTT. It encodes CASTLRGGSTDTQYF.

The V call is TRBV11-3, the J call TRBJ2-7, with D possibly TRBD2 on 5 matching bases. Trimming stripped 3 bases from V and 13 bases from J, with 16 bases between. The germline V gene encodes CDR1 SGHNT and CDR2 YENEEA. The CDR3 is 12 residues long. CDR3 residues: CASSLESGSAYF. The CDR3 DNA reads as TGTGCCAGCAGCTTGGAAAGCGGATCCGCCTACTTC.

V usage is TRBV27 and J usage is TRBJ1-2; no clear D. Trimming left V 4 bases short and J 6 bases short, with 15 bases between. The germline CDR1 and CDR2 sequences are MNHEY and SMNVEV (reference sequence). This CDR3 comprises 14 residues. CDR3 loop: CASSSRGGSHGYTF. CDR3 DNA: TGTGCCAGCAGTTCCCGGGGAGGCTCACATGGCTACACCTTC.